The 9 T cell receptor beta chains listed next were all sequenced from one sample in a study of blood T cell repertoires in COVID-19. Method: immunoSEQ multiplex PCR; TCRdb's copy keeps in-frame clones and lacks some. The sample carries about 320,000 clones, around 84% recorded once. Input material: PBMCs or T cells enriched from blood (not recorded which). The receptors here all came from a woman younger than 45 who had been exposed to COVID-19.

The chain uses TRBV6-5 and TRBJ1-2; the D is unclear. V was clipped by 6 bases and J by 1 base, with 6 bases between them. The CDR3 sequence is 12 residues long. Germline V gene lookup returns CDR1 MNHEY and CDR2 SVGAGI. The CDR3 sequence is CASRGSNYGYTF. DNA of the CDR3: TGTGCCAGCAGGGGCAGTAACTATGGCTACACCTTC.

The rearrangement links TRBV30 to TRBJ1-5; D is undetermined. The ends were cut back, 2 bases at V and 5 bases at J, with 10 bases in the middle. The CDR3 has 13 amino acids. The germline V gene has CDR1 GTSNPN and CDR2 SVGIG (reference sequence). CDR3 amino acids: CAWSLGRDQPQHF. In nucleotides, the CDR3 is TGTGCCTGGAGTTTAGGGAGGGATCAGCCCCAGCATTTT.

This clone appeared a single time. This chain links TRBV30 with TRBJ1-5; D remains ambiguous. The CDR3 is made up of 14 amino acids. Germline V gene data show CDR1 as GTSNPN and CDR2 as SVGIG (reference sequence). V lost 0 bases and J lost 7, with 13 bases in between. The CDR3 here is CAWSVRDGGQPQHF. CDR3 DNA: TGTGCCTGGAGTGTGAGGGATGGAGGCCAGCCCCAGCATTTT.

V and J are TRBV6-5 and TRBJ2-7; D is ambiguous. V lost 4 bases to trimming and J lost 7 bases, with 8 bases between them. The CDR3 has 11 residues. Looked up from germline, CDR1 is MNHEY and CDR2 is SVGAGI. The CDR3 spells CASSSTREQYF. The CDR3 nucleotides read TGTGCCAGCAGTTCGACGAGGGAGCAGTACTTC.

This rearrangement joins TRBV30 to TRBJ2-7; 7 positions match TRBD1. J was trimmed by 0 bases and V by 4 bases; bases with no gene match: 9. The CDR3 loop spans 15 amino acids. CDR1 is GTSNPN and CDR2 is SVGIG in the germline V gene (reference sequence). The CDR3 spells CAWNYPGTVSYEQYF. The CDR3 DNA sequence: TGTGCCTGGAATTACCCCGGGACAGTCTCCTACGAGCAGTACTTC.

The V and J genes are TRBV18 and TRBJ1-4; D is uncertain. V was pared by 0 bases and J by 6 bases, with 11 bases between. CDR1 is KGHSH and CDR2 is LQKENI in the germline V gene. The length of the CDR3 is 15 residues. The chain's CDR3 is CASSPPSGIHEKLFF. The CDR3 nucleotides are TGTGCCAGCTCACCACCTTCGGGGATTCATGAAAAACTGTTTTTT.

This chain connects TRBV5-1 to TRBJ1-3; 7 bases align to TRBD1. Trimming took 0 bases from V and 4 from J; bases not matched to a gene: 10. The germline gives CDR1 SGHRS, CDR2 YFSETQ. This CDR3 comprises 17 residues. CDR3 coding DNA: TGCGCCAGCAGCTTGGCCTGGAACAGGGGCGGAGGAAACACCATATATTTT. It encodes CASSLAWNRGGGNTIYF.

This clone showed up just once. The chain joins TRBV4-1 to TRBJ1-2; TRBD1 aligns across 8 bases. Germline CDR1 reads MGHRA; CDR2 reads YSYEKL. The length of the CDR3 is 15 residues. V shed 3 bases and J 13 bases; nucleotides not matched to a gene: 16. CDR3 sequence: CASSHLTGAYRIRTF. DNA for the CDR3: TGCGCCAGCAGCCACCTGACAGGGGCCTACAGAATTCGCACCTTC.

J is TRBJ1-4 and V is TRBV11-2, with a tentative D call TRBD1 (6 bases). The germline V gene has CDR1 SGHAT and CDR2 FQNNGV. V was trimmed by 5 bases and J by 7 bases, leaving 17 bases between them. The CDR3 is 15 residues long. The CDR3 sequence is CASSPTGTWSEKLFF. The CDR3 DNA reads as TGTGCCAGCAGCCCTACCGGGACATGGAGTGAAAAACTGTTTTTT.